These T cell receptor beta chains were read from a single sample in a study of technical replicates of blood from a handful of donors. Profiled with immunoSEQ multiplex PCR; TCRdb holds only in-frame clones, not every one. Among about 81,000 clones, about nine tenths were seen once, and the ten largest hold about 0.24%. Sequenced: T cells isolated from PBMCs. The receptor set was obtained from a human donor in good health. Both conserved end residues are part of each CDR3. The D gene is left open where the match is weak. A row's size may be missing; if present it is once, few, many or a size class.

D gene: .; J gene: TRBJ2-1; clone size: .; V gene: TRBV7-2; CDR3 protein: CASSLALISESSYNEQFF
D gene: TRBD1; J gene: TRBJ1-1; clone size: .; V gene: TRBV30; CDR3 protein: CAWSPRPGQGATEAFF
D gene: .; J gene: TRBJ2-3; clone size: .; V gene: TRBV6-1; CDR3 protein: CASSSLLILTDTQYF
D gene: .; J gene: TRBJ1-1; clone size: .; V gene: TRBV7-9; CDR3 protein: CASSLVSRGDTEAFF
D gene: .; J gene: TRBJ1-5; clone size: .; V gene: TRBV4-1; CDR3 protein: CASSQVVSDSNQPQHF
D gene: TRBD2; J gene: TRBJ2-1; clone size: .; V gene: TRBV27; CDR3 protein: CASSLRLTSGRWNEQFF
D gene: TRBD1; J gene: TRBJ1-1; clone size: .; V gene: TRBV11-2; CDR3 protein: CASSLSQGVTEAFF
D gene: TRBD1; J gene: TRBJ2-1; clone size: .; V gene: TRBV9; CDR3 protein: CASGGQGLYNEQFF
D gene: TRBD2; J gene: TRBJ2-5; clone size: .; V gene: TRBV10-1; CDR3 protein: CASSETKPGLAVLPKYF
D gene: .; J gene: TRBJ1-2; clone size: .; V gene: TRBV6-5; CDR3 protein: CASGNLGGIHYGYTF
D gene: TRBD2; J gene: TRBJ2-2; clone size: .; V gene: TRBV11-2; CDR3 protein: CASSSIPGLASNTGELFF
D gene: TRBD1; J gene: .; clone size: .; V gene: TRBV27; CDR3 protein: CASRFGTEPYEQYF
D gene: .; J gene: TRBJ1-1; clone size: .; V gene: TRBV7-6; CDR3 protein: CASSPQENTEAFF
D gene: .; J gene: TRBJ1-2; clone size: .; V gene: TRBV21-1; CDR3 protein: CASSTAGGGYTF
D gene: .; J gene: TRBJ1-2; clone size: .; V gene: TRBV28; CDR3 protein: CASSLAHRAYGYTF
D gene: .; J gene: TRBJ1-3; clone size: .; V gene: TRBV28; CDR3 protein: CASSLARGSGNTIYF
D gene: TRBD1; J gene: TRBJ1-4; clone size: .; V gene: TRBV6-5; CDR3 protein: CASSSLMGTGGEKLFF
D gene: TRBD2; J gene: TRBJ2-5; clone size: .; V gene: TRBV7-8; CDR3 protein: CASSFSEASGKETQYF
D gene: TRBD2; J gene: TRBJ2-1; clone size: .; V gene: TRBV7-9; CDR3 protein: CASSLALAGGAYNEQFF
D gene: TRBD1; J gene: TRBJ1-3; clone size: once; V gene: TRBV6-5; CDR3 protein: CASSYRRTGTGNTIYF
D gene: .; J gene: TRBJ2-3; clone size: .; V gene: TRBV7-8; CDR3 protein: CASSLTGSTDTQYF
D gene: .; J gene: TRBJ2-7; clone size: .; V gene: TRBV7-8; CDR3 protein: CASSSRWVNLASGPEQYF
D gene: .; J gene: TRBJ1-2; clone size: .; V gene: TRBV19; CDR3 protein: CASSIPAASYGYTF
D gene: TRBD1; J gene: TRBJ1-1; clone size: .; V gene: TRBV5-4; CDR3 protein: CASSLQGDGTEAFF
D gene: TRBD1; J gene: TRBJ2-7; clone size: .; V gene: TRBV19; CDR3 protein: CASSTPTGTGDYEQYF
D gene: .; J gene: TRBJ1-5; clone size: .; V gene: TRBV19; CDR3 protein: CASTQGAGHNQPQHF
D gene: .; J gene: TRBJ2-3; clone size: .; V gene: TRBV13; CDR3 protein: CASSFGARTEGTDTQYF
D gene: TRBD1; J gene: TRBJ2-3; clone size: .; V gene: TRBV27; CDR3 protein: CASSLAGTGGTDTQYF
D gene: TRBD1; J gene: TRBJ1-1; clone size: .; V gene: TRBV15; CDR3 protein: CATSRGTGRRGTEAFF
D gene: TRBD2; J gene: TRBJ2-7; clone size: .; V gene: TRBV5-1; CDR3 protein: CASSGVLAGGPNEQYF
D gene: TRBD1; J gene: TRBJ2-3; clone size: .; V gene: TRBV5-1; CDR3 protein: CASSQMPGQGTDTQYF
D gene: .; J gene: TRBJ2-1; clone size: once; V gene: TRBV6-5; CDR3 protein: CASGYRVLDNEQFF
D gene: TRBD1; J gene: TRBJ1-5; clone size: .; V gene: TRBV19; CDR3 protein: CASSIDGTGADQPQHF
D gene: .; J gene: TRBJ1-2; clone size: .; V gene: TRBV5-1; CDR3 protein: CASSLDRVNYGYTF
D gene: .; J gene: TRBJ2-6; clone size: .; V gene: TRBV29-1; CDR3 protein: CSVPQGAGANVLTF
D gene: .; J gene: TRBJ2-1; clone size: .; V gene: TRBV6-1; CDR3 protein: CASTAYNEQFF
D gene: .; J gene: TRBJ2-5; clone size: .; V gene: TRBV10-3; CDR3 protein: CAISESGGARETQYF
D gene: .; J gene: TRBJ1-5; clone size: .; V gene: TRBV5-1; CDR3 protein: CASSPAGEQPQHF
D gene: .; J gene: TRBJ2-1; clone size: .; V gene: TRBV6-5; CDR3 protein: CASSYSGAPLKDEQFF
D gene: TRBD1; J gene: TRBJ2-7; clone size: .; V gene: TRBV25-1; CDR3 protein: CASREGTGTYEQYF
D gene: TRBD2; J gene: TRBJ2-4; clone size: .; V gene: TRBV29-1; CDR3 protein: CSVALQTSGGVAKNIQYF
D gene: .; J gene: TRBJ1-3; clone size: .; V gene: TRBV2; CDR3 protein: CASTDMAARGNTIYF
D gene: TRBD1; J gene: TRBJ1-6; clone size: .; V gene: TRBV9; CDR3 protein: CASSATGTVNSPLHF
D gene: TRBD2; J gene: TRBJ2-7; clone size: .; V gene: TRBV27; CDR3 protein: CASRVTSGTGEQYF
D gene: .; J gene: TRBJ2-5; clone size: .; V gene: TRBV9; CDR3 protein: CASSVGSGDETQYF
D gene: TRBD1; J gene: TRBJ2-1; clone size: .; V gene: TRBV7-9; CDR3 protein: CASSRDRDPYNEQFF
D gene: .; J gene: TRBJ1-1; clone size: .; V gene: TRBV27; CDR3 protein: CASGSGVAEAFF
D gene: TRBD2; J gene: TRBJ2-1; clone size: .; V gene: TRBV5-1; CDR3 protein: CASSLTGTSSRSYNEQFF
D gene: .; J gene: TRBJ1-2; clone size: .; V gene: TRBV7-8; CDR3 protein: CASSLWGGGPYGYTF
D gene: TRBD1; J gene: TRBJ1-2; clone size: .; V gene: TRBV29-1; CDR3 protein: CSVELTGSRGYTF
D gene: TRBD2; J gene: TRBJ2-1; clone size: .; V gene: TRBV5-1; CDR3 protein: CASSLTSGGRYNEQFF
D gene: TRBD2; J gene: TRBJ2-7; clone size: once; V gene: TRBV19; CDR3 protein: CASSISGASSYEQYF
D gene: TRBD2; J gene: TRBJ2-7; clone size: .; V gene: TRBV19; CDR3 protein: CASSRFSGGSSYEQYF
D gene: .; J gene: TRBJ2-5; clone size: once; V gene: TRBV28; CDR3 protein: CASSRTTSRQETQYF
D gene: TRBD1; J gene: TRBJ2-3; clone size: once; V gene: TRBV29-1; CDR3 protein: CSVVGTGLEDTQYF
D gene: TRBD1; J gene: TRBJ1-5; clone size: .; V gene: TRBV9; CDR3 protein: CASSVVGGLVGTGGPGPQHF
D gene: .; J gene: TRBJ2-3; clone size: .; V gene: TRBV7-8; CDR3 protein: CASSLVAFTDTQYF
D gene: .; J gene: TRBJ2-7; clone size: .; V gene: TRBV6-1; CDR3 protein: CASSRVTHYEQYF
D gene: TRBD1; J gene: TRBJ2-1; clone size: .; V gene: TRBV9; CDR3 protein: CASSVTLDRGGENEQFF